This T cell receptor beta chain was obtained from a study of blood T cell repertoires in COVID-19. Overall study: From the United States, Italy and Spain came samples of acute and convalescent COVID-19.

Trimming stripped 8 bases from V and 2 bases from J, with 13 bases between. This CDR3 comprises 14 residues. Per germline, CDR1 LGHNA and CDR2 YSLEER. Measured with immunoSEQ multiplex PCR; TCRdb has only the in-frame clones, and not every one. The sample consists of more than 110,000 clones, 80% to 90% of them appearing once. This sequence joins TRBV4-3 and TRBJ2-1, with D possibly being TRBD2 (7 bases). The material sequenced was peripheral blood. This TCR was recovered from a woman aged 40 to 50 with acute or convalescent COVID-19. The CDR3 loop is CASGEGGAYNEQFF. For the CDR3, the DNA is TGCGCCAGCGGGGAGGGGGGGGCCTACAATGAGCAGTTCTTC.